This T cell receptor (beta chain) came from a study of T cells after yellow fever vaccination. The table lists this clonotype with a few counts. TCRdb ran MiXCR on the 5' RACE reads and lists one entry per CDR3 protein. The sample yields about 74,000 distinct CDR3 sequences, around 7% seen once. This sample comprised CD8+ T cells sorted from PBMCs, obtained 5 to 6 days after the first yellow fever vaccination. The receptor's source is a man aged 18 to 35 who received the YFV17D yellow fever vaccine.

The CDR3 region is CASSPPGLALNEQFF. In nucleotides, the CDR3 is TGTGCCAGCAGCCCACCTGGACTAGCGTTAAATGAGCAGTTCTTC. The J gene is TRBJ2-1, the V gene TRBV7-9, with 9 positions matching TRBD2. Germline V CDR1 and CDR2: SEHNR, FQNEAQ (reference sequence). Trimming removed 5 bases from V and 7 bases from J; junction bases left unmatched: 9. The CDR3 is 15 residues long.